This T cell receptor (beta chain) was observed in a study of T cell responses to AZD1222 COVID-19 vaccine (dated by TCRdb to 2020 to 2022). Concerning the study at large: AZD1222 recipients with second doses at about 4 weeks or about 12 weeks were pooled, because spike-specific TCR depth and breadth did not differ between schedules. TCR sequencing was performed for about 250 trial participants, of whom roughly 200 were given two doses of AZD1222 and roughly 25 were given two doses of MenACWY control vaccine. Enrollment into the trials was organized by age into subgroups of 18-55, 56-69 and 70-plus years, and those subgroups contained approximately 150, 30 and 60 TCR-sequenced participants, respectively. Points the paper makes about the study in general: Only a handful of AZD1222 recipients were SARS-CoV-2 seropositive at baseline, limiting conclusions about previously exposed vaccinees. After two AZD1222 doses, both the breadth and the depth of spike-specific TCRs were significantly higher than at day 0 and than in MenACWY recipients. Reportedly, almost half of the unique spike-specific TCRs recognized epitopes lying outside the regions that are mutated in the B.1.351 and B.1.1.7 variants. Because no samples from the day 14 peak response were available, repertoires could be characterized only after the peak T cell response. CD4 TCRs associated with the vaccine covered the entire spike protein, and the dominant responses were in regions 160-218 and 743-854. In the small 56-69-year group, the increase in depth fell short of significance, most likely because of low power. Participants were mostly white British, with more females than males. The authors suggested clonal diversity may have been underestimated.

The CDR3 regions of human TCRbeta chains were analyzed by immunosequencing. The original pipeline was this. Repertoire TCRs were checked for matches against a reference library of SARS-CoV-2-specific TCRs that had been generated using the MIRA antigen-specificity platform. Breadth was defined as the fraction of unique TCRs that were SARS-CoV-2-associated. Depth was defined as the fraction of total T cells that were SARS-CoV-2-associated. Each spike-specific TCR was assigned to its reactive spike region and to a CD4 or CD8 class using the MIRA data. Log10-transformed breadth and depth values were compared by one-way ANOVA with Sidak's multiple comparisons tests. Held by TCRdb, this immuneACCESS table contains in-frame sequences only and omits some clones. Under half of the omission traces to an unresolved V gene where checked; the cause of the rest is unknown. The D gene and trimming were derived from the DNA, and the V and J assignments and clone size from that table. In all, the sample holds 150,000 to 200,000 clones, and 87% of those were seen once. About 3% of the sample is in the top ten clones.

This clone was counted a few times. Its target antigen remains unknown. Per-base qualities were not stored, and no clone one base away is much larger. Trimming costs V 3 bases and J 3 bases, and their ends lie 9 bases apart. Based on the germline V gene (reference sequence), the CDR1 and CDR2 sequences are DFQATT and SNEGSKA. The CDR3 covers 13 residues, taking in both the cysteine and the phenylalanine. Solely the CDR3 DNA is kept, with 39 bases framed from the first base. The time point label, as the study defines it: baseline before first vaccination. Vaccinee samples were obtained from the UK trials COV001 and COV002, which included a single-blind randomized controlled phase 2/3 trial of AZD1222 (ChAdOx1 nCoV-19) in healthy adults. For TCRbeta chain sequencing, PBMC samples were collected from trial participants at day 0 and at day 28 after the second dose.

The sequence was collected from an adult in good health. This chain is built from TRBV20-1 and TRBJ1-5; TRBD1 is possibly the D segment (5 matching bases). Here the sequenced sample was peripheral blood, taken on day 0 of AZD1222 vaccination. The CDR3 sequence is CSASRGFNQPQHF. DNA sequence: TGCAGTGCTAGTCGGGGGTTCAATCAGCCCCAGCATTTT.